These T cell receptor beta chains were read from a single sample in a study of cytomegalovirus exposure and HLA in healthy donors. Some clones are missing from TCRdb's copy, which holds only in-frame ones; the method was immunoSEQ multiplex PCR. This repertoire shows roughly 140,000 clones, about 85% found once; its top ten account for more than 2%. The sample taken for sequencing was PBMCs. The receptors were sampled from a woman aged 18 to 35 in good health and CMV-seronegative. CDR3s include the opening cysteine and the closing phenylalanine or tryptophan. D genes are given only for firm matches. A row's size may be missing; if present it is once, few, many or a size class.

14,TRBD1,-,TRBV19,TRBJ1-5,TGTGCCACCGCCCCGACAGGGAATAATCAGCCCCAGCATTTT,CATAPTGNNQPQHF
16,TRBD2,-,TRBV9,TRBJ2-1,TGTGCCAGCAGCGATGCGGGACTAGCGGGGGGTGATGAGCAGTTCTTC,CASSDAGLAGGDEQFF
14,TRBD1,-,TRBV7-9,TRBJ2-7,TGTGCCAGCAGCTTAGGTCAGGGGGCGGGCGAGCAGTACTTC,CASSLGQGAGEQYF
12,-,-,TRBV18,TRBJ1-4,TGTGCCAGCTCACCGACGACAGAAAAACTGTTTTTT,CASSPTTEKLFF
14,TRBD2,-,TRBV28,TRBJ2-7,TGTGCCAGCAGCCCGGGACTAGCGGGAGCGAAGCAGTACTTC,CASSPGLAGAKQYF
15,-,-,TRBV7-2,TRBJ2-3,TGTGCCAGCAGGTCGACTAGAGGGCGGGCAGATACGCAGTATTTT,CASRSTRGRADTQYF
14,-,-,TRBV5-1,TRBJ2-5,TGCGCCAGCAGCTTGGTTCTGCAGGGTGAGACCCAGTACTTC,CASSLVLQGETQYF
14,TRBD2,-,TRBV2,TRBJ2-1,TGTGCCAGCAGGCGGGGGACTAGACTCAATGAGCAGTTCTTC,CASRRGTRLNEQFF
14,-,once,TRBV2,TRBJ2-2,TGTGCCAGCTGCAGACTATCGAACACCGGGGAGCTGTTTTTT,CASCRLSNTGELFF
18,TRBD2,-,TRBV10-3,TRBJ2-3,TGTGCCATCAGTGGGGTGGCGGGGGGTCTCGCTAGCACAGATACGCAGTATTTT,CAISGVAGGLASTDTQYF
14,-,-,TRBV10-2,TRBJ1-2,TGCGCCAGCAGTAATTTCAGGGTTCTCTATGGCTACACCTTC,CASSNFRVLYGYTF
15,TRBD1,-,TRBV6-5,TRBJ1-2,TGTGCCAGCAGTTACTGGACAGGGGGCGCAGGTGGCTACACCTTC,CASSYWTGGAGGYTF
15,-,-,TRBV19,TRBJ2-7,TGTGCCAGTAGTATTTTTTCGACAGGACACTACGAGCAGTACTTC,CASSIFSTGHYEQYF
13,TRBD2,-,TRBV18,TRBJ2-1,TGTGCCAGCTCGACTAGCGGGTTCAATGAGCAGTTCTTC,CASSTSGFNEQFF
11,-,-,TRBV30,TRBJ1-2,TGTGCCTGGAGTGTACGGTACGGCTACACCTTC,CAWSVRYGYTF
14,-,-,TRBV9,TRBJ2-5,TGTGCCAGCAGCGTAGATCCCGGAGGAGAGACCCAGTACTTC,CASSVDPGGETQYF
16,-,-,TRBV28,TRBJ2-1,TGTGCCAGCAGACTAGCAGGGGGGAGCTCCTACAATGAGCAGTTCTTC,CASRLAGGSSYNEQFF
17,TRBD2,once,TRBV7-2,TRBJ2-1,TGTGCCAGCAGCCCTCAAGGGACTAGCAGGGGGTACAATGAGCAGTTCTTC,CASSPQGTSRGYNEQFF
15,-,-,TRBV2,TRBJ2-1,TGTGCCAGCAGTTCAGGGCAGGGGCTTTTTGGTGAGCAGTTCTTC,CASSSGQGLFGEQFF
12,-,few,TRBV5-4,TRBJ1-2,TGTGCCAGCAGCTTGGACAAATTAGGCTACACCTTC,CASSLDKLGYTF
15,-,-,TRBV7-2,TRBJ1-4,TGTGCCAGCAGCTTAACAGGGAGGGAAATTTCGGGACTGTTTTTT,CASSLTGREISGLFF
14,-,-,TRBV7-2,TRBJ2-1,TGTGCCAGCAGCCAAACTAGTCTCTACAATGAGCAGTTCTTC,CASSQTSLYNEQFF
15,TRBD2,-,TRBV6-4,TRBJ2-3,TGTGCCAGCAGTGACGGGACTAGCGGCACAGATACGCAGTATTTT,CASSDGTSGTDTQYF
15,-,-,TRBV28,TRBJ2-7,TGTGCCAGCAGTTTATATAGGGGGGGAGTCAACGAGCAGTACTTC,CASSLYRGGVNEQYF
12,-,-,TRBV2,TRBJ2-3,TGTGCCAGCAGGGGACTTTCAGATACGCAGTATTTT,CASRGLSDTQYF
12,-,-,TRBV29-1,TRBJ1-2,TGCAGCGTGCAATTCGGAGACTATGGCTACACCTTC,CSVQFGDYGYTF
14,TRBD1,few,TRBV7-9,TRBJ1-4,TGTGCCAGCAGCCCAGACAGGGAACGAGAAAAACTGTTTTTT,CASSPDREREKLFF
15,-,-,TRBV7-2,TRBJ1-2,TGTGCCAGCAGCTTACCCCCCCAGGGGAGCTATGGCTACACCTTC,CASSLPPQGSYGYTF
13,-,-,TRBV14,TRBJ1-1,TGTGCCAGCGGACACTTTTTGAACACTGAAGCTTTCTTT,CASGHFLNTEAFF
15,TRBD2,-,TRBV5-1,TRBJ2-5,TGCGCCAGCAGCTTGGAGGCGGGAGCCCAAGAGACCCAGTACTTC,CASSLEAGAQETQYF
13,-,-,TRBV9,TRBJ1-2,TGTGCCAGCAGCCCCCCAGGGACTCTTGGCTACACCTTC,CASSPPGTLGYTF
13,-,-,TRBV29-1,TRBJ2-7,TGCAGCGCCTATGGCTATGGAGCCTACGAGCAGTACTTC,CSAYGYGAYEQYF
13,-,-,TRBV11-2,TRBJ1-3,TGTGCCAGCAGCTTAGTTACGGGTAACACCATATATTTT,CASSLVTGNTIYF
14,-,-,TRBV4-2,TRBJ2-3,TGTGCCAGCAGCCAACGGACTGGCACAGATACGCAGTATTTT,CASSQRTGTDTQYF
14,-,-,TRBV10-2,TRBJ2-1,TGCGCCAGCCACGGAGGGACTCCTTTCGATGAGCAGTTCTTC,CASHGGTPFDEQFF
14,TRBD1,-,TRBV6-6,TRBJ1-4,TGTGCCAGCAGCCTACAGGGGCCTAATGAAAAACTGTTTTTT,CASSLQGPNEKLFF
15,TRBD1,-,TRBV6-5,TRBJ1-5,TGTGCCAGCAGTCTGCACGGACAGGGGGGCCAGCCCCAGCATTTT,CASSLHGQGGQPQHF
11,-,-,TRBV6-5,TRBJ1-6,TGTGCCAGCCGGGGGGGGGCAAGCCTCCACTTT,CASRGGASLHF
14,-,-,TRBV4-1,TRBJ2-7,TGCGCCAGCAGCCAAGATCCGGGTCCCTACGAGCAGTACTTC,CASSQDPGPYEQYF
13,TRBD1,-,TRBV28,TRBJ1-2,TGTGCCAGCAGTCCCGGACAGGGGGGTGGCTACACCTTC,CASSPGQGGGYTF
15,TRBD1,-,TRBV4-1,TRBJ2-3,TGCGCCAGCAGCCCCCGGGACAGGGTTCTCCATACGCAGTATTTT,CASSPRDRVLHTQYF
14,TRBD2,-,TRBV29-1,TRBJ2-1,TGCAGCGTCCCGGGGGGTAGTAGCTACAATGAGCAGTTCTTC,CSVPGGSSYNEQFF
17,TRBD1,-,TRBV10-2,TRBJ2-7,TGCGCCAGCAGTGAGAGTATTTCGTGGCAGGGGGACAACGAGCAGTACTTC,CASSESISWQGDNEQYF
16,-,-,TRBV9,TRBJ1-3,TGTGCCAGCAGCACGACAGCAGCCCAAATCGGAAACACCATATATTTT,CASSTTAAQIGNTIYF
13,-,-,TRBV11-1,TRBJ1-5,TGTGCCAGCAGTTTCCAGGTGGATCAGCCCCAGCATTTT,CASSFQVDQPQHF
14,-,-,TRBV18,TRBJ1-2,TGTGCCAGCTCCCAAGGCGAGGGAATGGCTGGCTACACCTTC,CASSQGEGMAGYTF
12,-,-,TRBV7-2,TRBJ2-1,TGTGCCAGCAGCTTAGTCAGCAATGAGCAGTTCTTC,CASSLVSNEQFF
13,TRBD1,-,TRBV11-2,TRBJ1-2,TGTGCCAGCAGCTTGGTCTCAGGGGGCGGCTACACCTTC,CASSLVSGGGYTF
17,-,-,TRBV4-2,TRBJ1-1,TGTGCCAGCAGCCAAGATATGGGCGCGACAATGAACACTGAAGCTTTCTTT,CASSQDMGATMNTEAFF
19,TRBD1,few,TRBV15,TRBJ1-5,TGTGCCACCAGCAGCCTTAGACCGGGGACAGGGGTAGGTAATCAGCCCCAGCATTTT,CATSSLRPGTGVGNQPQHF
14,TRBD2,-,TRBV2,TRBJ2-7,TGTGCCAGCAGTGACGCTCGGGGGGGAATGCGGCAGTACTTC,CASSDARGGMRQYF
17,TRBD2,-,TRBV5-1,TRBJ2-2,TGCGCCAGCAGCCCCTGGACTAGCGGGAGGCAGGCGGGGGAGCTGTTTTTT,CASSPWTSGRQAGELFF
12,TRBD1,-,TRBV28,TRBJ2-7,TGTGCCGAGGCGGGACAGGACTACGAGCAGTACTTC,CAEAGQDYEQYF
15,TRBD2,-,TRBV4-1,TRBJ2-3,TGCGCCAGCAGCCCGGGTAGCGGGTCAACAGATACGCAGTATTTT,CASSPGSGSTDTQYF
14,TRBD1,-,TRBV19,TRBJ1-5,TGTGCCAGTAGTGCCGGACAGGGGGGGCAGCCCCAGCATTTT,CASSAGQGGQPQHF
14,TRBD1,-,TRBV6-6,TRBJ2-5,TGTGCCAGCAGTTCCTCCGGGACAGAAGAGACCCAGTACTTC,CASSSSGTEETQYF
14,TRBD1,few,TRBV25-1,TRBJ2-2,TGTGCCAGCAGGACAGGGGTCGAGGTCGGGGAGCTGTTTTTT,CASRTGVEVGELFF